The 13 T cell receptor beta chains given below trace back to one sample, sequenced in a study of CD8+ T cells in alopecia areata. RNA, once extracted, was reverse transcribed into cDNA for use as the sequencing template. Only in-frame clones appear in the TCRdb table, and some are missing; sequencing was by immunoSEQ multiplex PCR. Altogether roughly 260,000 clones were found in the sample, and no singletons occur. Markers including CD4, CD8alpha, NKG2D and NKG2ACE guided sorting of pooled cutaneous lymph node cells. The sequenced sample was CD4+ T cells sorted from a lymph node. The source of these receptors is a C3H/HeJ mouse with alopecia areata. The strain's MHC type: H2-k.

This clone was detected a few times. These gene names are mouse names. The CDR3 goes on 4 residues after the read ends, and that part is filled in from the germline J gene. The sample has other DNA sequences that encode this CDR3 too. The chain couples TRBV13-1 to TRBJ2-3; 8 positions agree with TRBD2. J lost 0 bases, V lost 2 bases, and 2 bases had no gene match. The germline CDR1 and CDR2 sequences are NSHNY and SYGAGN. The CDR3 spans 15 residues. CDR3 sequence reads: CASSDWGASAETLYF. The sequenced part of the CDR3 DNA is TGTGCCAGCAGTGACTGGGGGGCCAGTGCAGAA.

Details on this clone: These gene names are mouse names. The CDR3 is cut off 4 residues early in the read; its end comes from the germline J gene. The chain combines TRBV13-1 with TRBJ2-1, with 7 nucleotides matching TRBD2. The CDR3 is 15 residues long. With 0 bases clipped from V and 2 bases from J, the junction kept 2 bases outside the gene matches. Germline V CDR1 and CDR2: NSHNY, SYGAGN. CDR3 region: CASSDAWGYYAEQFF. The CDR3 bases that were read are TGTGCCAGCAGTGATGCCTGGGGGTACTATGCT.

In the case of this clone: The listed genes are named as in mouse. The CDR3 end is not reached by the read, which stops 4 residues before it; the germline J gene fills it in. The V and J genes are TRBV3 and TRBJ2-5, with D perhaps matching TRBD1 (5 bases). V lost 1 base to trimming and J lost 1 base, with 9 bases between them. CDR3 size: 15 residues. Germline V gives CDR1 SNHLY, CDR2 FYNGKV (reference sequence). The chain's CDR3 is CASSLEGVDQDTQYF. The covered CDR3 bases are TGTGCCAGCAGCTTAGAAGGGGTGGACCAAGAC.

The sample holds a few counts of this clone. Germline and genes here are mouse. Coverage ceases 4 residues before the CDR3 finishes, and the germline J gene fills in the end. The chain links TRBV15 to TRBJ2-4; 11 bases are a match to TRBD2. Germline-derived CDR1 and CDR2 are SGHND and FRSKSL. The CDR3 length is 15 residues. With 9 bases clipped from V and 1 base from J, the junction kept 6 bases outside the gene matches. The CDR3 loop reads CARRGLGVRQNTLYF. CDR3 bases read: TGTGCCAGGAGGGGACTGGGGGTTCGTCAAAAC.

This clone was found a few times. The gene names given are mouse names. The CDR3 end lies 4 residues beyond the end of the read and is filled in from the germline J gene. V gene TRBV31 combines with J gene TRBJ2-5, with D uncertain. The CDR3 sequence is 15 residues long. The V gene's germline CDR1 is GKSSPN and CDR2 SITVG. V gave up 3 bases and J gave up 3 bases, with 16 bases separating them. CDR3: CAWSYPRGQQDTQYF. The CDR3 bases that were read are TGTGCCTGGAGCTACCCGAGAGGTCAACAAGAC.

Concerning this clone: Just one base apart from a much larger clone, this may be a read error. Genes and germline come from the mouse. The CDR3 loop reads CASSVGTTNSDYTF. CDR3 bases read: TGTGCCAGCAGTGTCGGGACAACAAACTCC. V usage is TRBV13-1 and J usage is TRBJ1-2, with a tentative D call TRBD1 (6 bases). Read coverage stops 4 residues before the CDR3 terminus; the germline J gene supplies the remainder. Germline V gene lookup returns CDR1 NSHNY and CDR2 SYGAGN. V lost 3 bases and J lost 0, with 9 bases in between. This CDR3 spans 14 amino acids.

In this sample, this clone turned up a few times. Gene names and germline match the mouse. Read sequence stops 4 residues before the CDR3 end, and the germline J gene provides the missing end. The V call is TRBV19, the J call TRBJ2-3, with D uncertain. The germline V and J ends were trimmed by 5 bases and 0 bases, with 13 bases remaining between them. There are 15 residues in the CDR3. Germline CDR1 and CDR2: FNHDT and SITEND (reference sequence). The CDR3 protein is CASSRQKASAETLYF. The covered CDR3 bases are TGTGCCAGCAGCAGACAAAAAGCTAGTGCAGAA.

As to this clone: Genes and germline come from the mouse. The CDR3 end is not reached by the read, which stops 4 residues before it; the germline J gene fills it in. The V gene is TRBV13-3, the J gene TRBJ1-1; D ambiguous. Germline CDR1 NNHDY, CDR2 SYVADS. Trimming removed 4 bases at V and 1 base at J, with 5 bases between. The CDR3 length is 12 residues. The CDR3 here is CASSLQNTEVFF. The sequenced part of the CDR3 DNA is TGTGCCAGCAGTTTACAAAACACA.

Concerning this clone: Gene labels here are mouse ones. CDR3 sequence reads: CASGGTGRYEQYF. The covered CDR3 bases are TGTGCCAGCGGTGGGACTGGGCGCTAT. The chain is built from TRBV13-2 and TRBJ2-7, with 8 bases aligning to TRBD2. The missing CDR3 end, 4 residues past where the read stops, is filled in from the germline J gene. Looked up from germline, CDR1 is NNHNN and CDR2 is SYGAGS (reference sequence). The V segment lost 3 bases and the J segment 3 bases; nucleotides outside the gene matches: 2. This CDR3 spans 13 amino acids.

A word on this clone: Gene names denote mouse genes. The read ends 4 residues shy of where the CDR3 ends; the end is completed using the germline J gene. This chain uses TRBV1 with TRBJ2-5, with a possible D match to TRBD2 (7 bases). V was pared by 0 bases and J by 3 bases, with 13 bases between. From germline, CDR1 is NSQYPW and CDR2 LRSPGD (reference sequence). The CDR3 runs 16 residues. The DNA read from the CDR3 is TGCACCTGCAGTGCAGATAGGGGGACTGCACAAGAC. Amino acid sequence: CTCSADRGTAQD. The whole CDR3 protein reads CTCSADRGTAQDTQYF.

This clone was counted many times. Each gene name is a mouse one. From the germline J gene comes the end of the CDR3, since the read stops 4 residues before it. The chain combines TRBV17 with TRBJ2-5; the D gene is possibly TRBD2 (7 bases). CDR3 length equals 15 residues. CDR1 MNHDT and CDR2 YYDKIL come from the germline V gene. The part of the CDR3 DNA that was read is TGTGCTAGCAGTAGAAACGTGGGGGGCCGGGAC. Translation: CASSRNVGGRD. The CDR3 as a whole reads CASSRNVGGRDTQYF.

Comment on this clone: Gene names are the mouse ones. The sequence runs out 4 residues before the end of the CDR3; the remainder is reconstructed from the germline J gene. The chain is built from TRBV31 and TRBJ1-2, with 8 positions matching TRBD1. Germline loops: CDR1 GKSSPN, CDR2 SITVG. The CDR3 is made up of 13 amino acids. The part of the CDR3 DNA that was read is TGTGCCTGGAGTCTATCAGGGGGCGCC. Its translation: CAWSLSGGA. The entire CDR3 protein reads CAWSLSGGADYTF.

This clone has just a few counts. Genes and germline come from the mouse. The read comes to an end 4 residues before the CDR3 does, leaving the germline J gene to fill in the end. J is TRBJ2-3 and V is TRBV19, with D possibly called TRBD1 or TRBD2 (5 bases each). V was clipped by 3 bases and J by 2 bases, with 7 bases between them. The CDR3 is 13 amino acids. CDR1 and CDR2 (germline): FNHDT, SITEND (reference sequence). CDR3 sequence reads: CASSRGYAETLYF. CDR3 DNA, as far as it was read: TGTGCCAGCAGTAGGGGGTATGCAGAA. Complete variable domain (other parts from reference TRBV19 and TRBJ2-3): GGIITQTPKFLIGQEGQKLTLKCQQNFNHDTMYWYRQDSGKGLRLIYYSITENDLQKGDLSEGYDASREKKSSFSLTVTSAQKNEMAVFLCASSRGYAETLYFGSGTRLTVL.